This T cell receptor beta chain stems from a study of radiation and T cells in renal cell carcinoma. Overall study: Nephrectomy followed 15 Gy stereotactic body radiation by 4 weeks.

This sample's time point: baseline pretreatment blood. Treatment of the sample: 15 Gy SBRT to primary tumor, nephrectomy 4 weeks later. Turning to this clone: Its antigen is as yet unknown.

Whole-study results and caveats: In blood, top tumor clones expanded by 2 weeks, shrinking by 4. Without pretreatment biopsies, baseline tumor clonotype presence was undetermined.

This CDR3 spans 15 amino acids. The germline CDR1 and CDR2 sequences are MNHNY and SVGAGI (reference sequence). The junction had 5 bases not matched to a gene; V was cut back by 2 bases and J by 6 bases. Only in-frame clones appear in the TCRdb table, and some are missing; sequencing was by immunoSEQ multiplex PCR. The sample holds about 130,000 clones, roughly 90% seen once. This clonotype was obtained from a woman in her forties or fifties with renal cell carcinoma. The material sequenced was blood, taken from a patient whose treatment included radiotherapy and nephrectomy. The chain couples TRBV6-6 to TRBJ2-1; 9 nucleotides align to TRBD2. The CDR3 here is CASSYRGGGINEQFF. The CDR3 DNA sequence: TGTGCCAGCAGTTACCGCGGGGGGGGCATCAATGAGCAGTTCTTC.